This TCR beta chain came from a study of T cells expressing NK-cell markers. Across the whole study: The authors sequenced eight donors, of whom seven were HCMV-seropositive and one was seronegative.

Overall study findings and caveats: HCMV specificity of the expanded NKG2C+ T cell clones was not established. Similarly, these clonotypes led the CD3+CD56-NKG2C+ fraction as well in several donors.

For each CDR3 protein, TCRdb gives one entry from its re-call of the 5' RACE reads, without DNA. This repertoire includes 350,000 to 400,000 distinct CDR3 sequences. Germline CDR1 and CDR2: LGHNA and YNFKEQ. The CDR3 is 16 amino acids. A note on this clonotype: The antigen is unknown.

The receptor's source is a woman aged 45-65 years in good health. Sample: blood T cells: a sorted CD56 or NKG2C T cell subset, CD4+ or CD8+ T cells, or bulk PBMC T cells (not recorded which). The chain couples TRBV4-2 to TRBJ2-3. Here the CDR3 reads CASSQDPGSVTDTQYF.